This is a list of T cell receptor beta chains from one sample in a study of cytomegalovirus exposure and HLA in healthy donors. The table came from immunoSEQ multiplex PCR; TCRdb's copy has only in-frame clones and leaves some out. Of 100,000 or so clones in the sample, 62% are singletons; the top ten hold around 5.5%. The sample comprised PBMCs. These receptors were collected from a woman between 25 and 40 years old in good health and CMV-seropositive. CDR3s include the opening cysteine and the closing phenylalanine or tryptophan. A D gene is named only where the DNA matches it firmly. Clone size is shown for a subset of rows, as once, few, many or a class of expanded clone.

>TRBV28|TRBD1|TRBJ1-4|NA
TGTGCCAGCAGTTGGAGAGGGACAGAACCTGAAAAACTGTTTTTT
CASSWRGTEPEKLFF
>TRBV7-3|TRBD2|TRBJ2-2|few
TGTGCCAGCAGCCAACTAGCGGGGTCTACAACCGGGGAGCTGTTTTTT
CASSQLAGSTTGELFF
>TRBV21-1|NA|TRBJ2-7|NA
TGTGCCAGCAGCAAAGAGGTGAGCAGCGGGGGTACCTACGAGCAGTACTTC
CASSKEVSSGGTYEQYF
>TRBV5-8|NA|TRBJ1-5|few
TGTGCCAGCAGCTTGATGCCGTCAGTTAATCAGCCCCAGCATTTT
CASSLMPSVNQPQHF
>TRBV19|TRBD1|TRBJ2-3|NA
TGTGCCAGTAGACCCTTGGACAGGGCGGGAGATACGCAGTATTTT
CASRPLDRAGDTQYF
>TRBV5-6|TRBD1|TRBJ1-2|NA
TGTGCCAGCGTTGGACAGGGCTTTTACGGCTACCCCTTC
CASVGQGFYGYPF
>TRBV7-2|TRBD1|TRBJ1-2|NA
TGTGCCAGCAGCTTAAAGACAGGGGGCCACTATGGCTACCCCTTC
CASSLKTGGHYGYPF
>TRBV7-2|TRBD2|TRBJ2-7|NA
TGTGCCAGCAGCTTTGAGGGGACTAGCGGGGGGACCTACGAGCAGTACTTC
CASSFEGTSGGTYEQYF
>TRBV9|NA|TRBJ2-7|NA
TGTGCCAGCAGCGTAGCAATCGGTTACGAGCAGTACTTC
CASSVAIGYEQYF
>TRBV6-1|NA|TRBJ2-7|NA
TGTGCCAGCTTTGGGGAGGTAGGGGAGCAGTACTTC
CASFGEVGEQYF
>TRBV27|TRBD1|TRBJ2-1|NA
TGTGCCAGCAGTTTGGTAGCAGGGGGTAAGGATGAGCAGTTCTTC
CASSLVAGGKDEQFF
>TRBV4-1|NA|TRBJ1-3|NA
TGCGCCAGCAGCCAGACCAGGGATGCTGGAAACACCATATATTTT
CASSQTRDAGNTIYF
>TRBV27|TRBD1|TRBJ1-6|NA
TGTGCCAGCAGTTGGACAGGGGCTAATTCACCCCTCCACTTT
CASSWTGANSPLHF
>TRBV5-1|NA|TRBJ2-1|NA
TGCGCCAGCAGCCGGTCGGGGGACTCCTACAATGAGCAGTTCTTC
CASSRSGDSYNEQFF
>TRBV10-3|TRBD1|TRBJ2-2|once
TGTGCCATCCAAGGACAGGGCCGGCCCGGGGAGCTGTTTTTT
CAIQGQGRPGELFF
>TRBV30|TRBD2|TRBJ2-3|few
TGTGCCTGGAGTGGGACTAGCGGGGGTAAATGGGTAGATACGCAGTATTTT
CAWSGTSGGKWVDTQYF
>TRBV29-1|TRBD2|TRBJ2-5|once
TGCAGCGTTAACCTAGCGGGGCTAGAGACCCAGTACTTC
CSVNLAGLETQYF
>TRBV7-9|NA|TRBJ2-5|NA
TGTTCCAGCAACATTCCTTCGGGGGTTAGGCAAGTATCCGAGACCCAGTACTTC
CSSNIPSGVRQVSETQYF
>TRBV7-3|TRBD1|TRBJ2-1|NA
TGTGCCAGCAGCATTGACAGGGCCAATGAGCAGTTCTTC
CASSIDRANEQFF
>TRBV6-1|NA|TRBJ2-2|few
TGTGCCACCTCAGGGAGGTGGGGGGAGCTGTTTTTT
CATSGRWGELFF
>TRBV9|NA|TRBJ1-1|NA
TGTGCCAGCAGCGGAGAATGGGGGGTGAACACTGAAGCTTTCTTT
CASSGEWGVNTEAFF
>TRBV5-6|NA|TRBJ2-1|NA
TGTGCCAGCAGCTTAAATCACGGTGAGCAGTTCTTC
CASSLNHGEQFF
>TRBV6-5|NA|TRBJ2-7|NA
TGTGCCAGCAGTTACCCCGGTAGAAACGAGCAGTACTTC
CASSYPGRNEQYF
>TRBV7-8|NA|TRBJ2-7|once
TGTGCCAGCAGCTTCCGGGACACTTCCTACGAGCAGTACTTC
CASSFRDTSYEQYF
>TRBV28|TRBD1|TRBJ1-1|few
TGTGCCAGCAGACTACTGACAGGGTCCCCTGAAGCTTTCTTT
CASRLLTGSPEAFF
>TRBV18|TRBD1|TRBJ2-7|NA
TGTGCCAGCTCACCCCAGGGGGATAAGGCCTACGAGCAGTACTTC
CASSPQGDKAYEQYF
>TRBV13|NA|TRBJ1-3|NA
TGTGCCAGCAGCTTAGCAGGGATTGGAAACACCATATATTTT
CASSLAGIGNTIYF
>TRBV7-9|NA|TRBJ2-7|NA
TGTGCCAGCAGCAAAAGGGACAACTCCTACGAGCAGTACTTC
CASSKRDNSYEQYF
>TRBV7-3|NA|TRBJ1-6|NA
TGTGCCAGCAGACAGGCCCTGAATTCACCCCTCCACTTT
CASRQALNSPLHF
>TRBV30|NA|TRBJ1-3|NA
TGTGCCTGGACAGGGTCTTGGAACACCATATATTTT
CAWTGSWNTIYF
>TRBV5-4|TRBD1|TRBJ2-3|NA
TGTGCCAGCAGCTTCTCGGGACAGGCTAGCACAGATACGCAGTATTTT
CASSFSGQASTDTQYF
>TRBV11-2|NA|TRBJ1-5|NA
TGTGCCAGCAGCTTAGATCGGGGGTACAGTCAGCCCCAGCATTTT
CASSLDRGYSQPQHF
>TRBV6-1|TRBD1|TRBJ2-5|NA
TGTGCCAGCATCCCGGGGTGGACAGGGGTTGAGACCCAGTACTTC
CASIPGWTGVETQYF
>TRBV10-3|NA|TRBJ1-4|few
TGTGCCATCAGTGATCCTCCGGGTGGCCGTAAACGGGAAGAAAAACTGTTTTTT
CAISDPPGGRKREEKLFF
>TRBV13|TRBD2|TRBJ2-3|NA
TGTGCCAGCAGCTTGGCATCTAGCGGGAGCACAGATACGCAGTATTTT
CASSLASSGSTDTQYF
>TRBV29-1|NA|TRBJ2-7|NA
TGCAGCGTTGAAGAACCTGGGCCAGGGGGACTCTACGAGCAGTACTTC
CSVEEPGPGGLYEQYF
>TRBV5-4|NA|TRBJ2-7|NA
TGTGCCAGCAGCCCTACGGACAAGAACTACGAGCAGTACTTC
CASSPTDKNYEQYF
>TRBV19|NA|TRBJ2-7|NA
TGTGCCAGTACGGCGCAGCGGCCCCCCTACGAGCAGTACTTC
CASTAQRPPYEQYF
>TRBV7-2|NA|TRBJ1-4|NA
TGTGCCAGCAGCCCAGGGGAGGGTTTAGGAAAACTGTTTTTT
CASSPGEGLGKLFF
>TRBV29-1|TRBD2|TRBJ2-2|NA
TGCAGCGTGGGGGGAGGGCCCACCGGGGAGCTGTTTTTT
CSVGGGPTGELFF
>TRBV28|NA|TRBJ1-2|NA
TGTGCCAGCAGCTCTACCGACAGTCTCTATGGCTACCCCTTC
CASSSTDSLYGYPF
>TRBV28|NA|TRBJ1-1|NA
TGTGCCAGCAGTTCCCACCGGCAGGGATCCACTGAAGCTTTCTTT
CASSSHRQGSTEAFF
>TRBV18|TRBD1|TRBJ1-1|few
TGTGCCAGCTCACCTGGGGGACAGGGGAGTGAAGCTTTCTTT
CASSPGGQGSEAFF
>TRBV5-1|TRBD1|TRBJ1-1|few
TGCGCCAGCAGCCCGGGACAGGAGTTCACTGAAGCTTTCTTT
CASSPGQEFTEAFF
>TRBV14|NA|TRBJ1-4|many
TGTGCCAGCAGCCCTACTCTACTAAATGAAAAACTGTTTTTT
CASSPTLLNEKLFF
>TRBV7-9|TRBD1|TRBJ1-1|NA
TGTGCCAGCAGCTTACGACAGGGGCCGGATGAAGCTTTCTTT
CASSLRQGPDEAFF
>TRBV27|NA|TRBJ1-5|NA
TGTGCCAGCAGTCCTCAGGGGCCCGTAATTAGCAATCAGCCCCAGCATTTT
CASSPQGPVISNQPQHF
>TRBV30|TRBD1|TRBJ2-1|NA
TGTGCCTTGACGGGACAGGGGGCGTCGGGCAATGAGCAGTTCTTC
CALTGQGASGNEQFF
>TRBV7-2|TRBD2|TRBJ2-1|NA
TGTGCCAGCAGCCGCTATAGCGGGGGGGCTTATGAGCAGTTCTTC
CASSRYSGGAYEQFF
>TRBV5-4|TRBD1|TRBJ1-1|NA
TGTGCCAGCAGCCCTACATTCGAACAGGGGAGTGAAGCTTTCTTT
CASSPTFEQGSEAFF
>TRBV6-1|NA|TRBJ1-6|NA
TGTGCCAGCAGTGTTGGGGGGGGGATCAATTCACCCCTCCACTTT
CASSVGGGINSPLHF
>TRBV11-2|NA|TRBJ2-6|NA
TGTGCCAGCAGCCCCGCATTAACAAGGGCCAACGTCCTGACTTTC
CASSPALTRANVLTF
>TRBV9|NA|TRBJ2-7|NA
TGTGCCAGCTCGGACGGCGGGGTAAGCTCCTACGAGCAGTACTTC
CASSDGGVSSYEQYF
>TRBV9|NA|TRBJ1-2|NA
TGTGCCAGCAGCGTAGGTATCAGGGATGGCTACACCTTC
CASSVGIRDGYTF